One sample yielded the 27 T cell receptor beta chains listed below, sequenced in a study of cytomegalovirus exposure and HLA in healthy donors. PCR amplification relied on 60 Vbeta primers (plus 13 Jbeta primers). Here immunoSEQ multiplex PCR was the method, and the copy in TCRdb shows in-frame clones only, minus some. The sample lists roughly 150,000 clones, about 80% seen once, with 0.55% to 0.8% in the top ten. Sequencing input: PBMCs. The source is a male donor in good health and CMV-seronegative.

The chain combines TRBV9 with TRBJ2-3; 9 positions agree with TRBD2. The CDR3 runs 16 residues. The V and J ends lost 4 bases and 4 bases, in that order; junction bases with no gene match: 10. The germline CDR1 and CDR2 sequences are SGDLS and YYNGEE. CDR3 protein: CASSLRAGGEADTQYF. CDR3 nucleotide sequence: TGTGCCAGCAGCCTGAGAGCGGGGGGCGAGGCAGATACGCAGTATTTT.

The chain joins TRBV7-3 to TRBJ2-1, with D possibly being TRBD1 (5 bases). This CDR3 has 15 residues. V shed 5 bases and J shed 3 bases, with 14 bases lying between them. Looked up from germline, CDR1 is SGHTA and CDR2 is FQGTGA. CDR3 sequence reads: CASSAGRVDYNEQFF. CDR3 nucleotide sequence: TGTGCCAGCAGCGCCGGCAGGGTAGACTACAATGAGCAGTTCTTC.

The gene calls are TRBV7-9 and TRBJ2-7, with TRBD1 matching 7 bases. Germline V gene data show CDR1 as SEHNR and CDR2 as FQNEAQ (reference sequence). The V and J ends lost 5 bases and 2 bases, in that order; junction bases with no gene match: 9. The CDR3 length is 15 residues. The CDR3 region has the DNA TGTGCCAGCAGCGCCCCGGGACAGCCACCCTACGAGCAGTACTTC. This sequence encodes CASSAPGQPPYEQYF. The full variable domain, with the rest looked up from reference TRBV7-9 and TRBJ2-7, is DTGVSQNPRHKITKRGQNVTFRCDPISEHNRLYWYRQTLGQGPEFLTYFQNEAQLEKSRLLSDRFSAERPKGSFSTLEIQRTEQGDSAMYLCASSAPGQPPYEQYFGPGTRLTVT.

In the case of this clone: The junction differs from germline at one of its ends, possibly a read error. J is TRBJ2-7 and V is TRBV19; 7 positions match TRBD1. Germline V CDR1 and CDR2: LNHDA, SQIVND (reference sequence). The CDR3 contains 16 residues. The CDR3 spells CASSIRGTALSYEQHF. For the CDR3, the DNA is TGTGCCAGTAGTATAAGGGGGACAGCACTCTCCTACGAGCAGCACTTC.

The chain joins TRBV30 to TRBJ2-7, with 7 bases that match TRBD1. V shed 5 bases, J shed 1 base, and the junction held 2 bases outside the gene matches. The CDR3 length is 12 residues. Germline V gene lookup returns CDR1 GTSNPN and CDR2 SVGIG (reference sequence). The CDR3 DNA follows: TGTGCCTGGGGGGGACAGTCCTACGAGCAGTACTTC. The encoded protein is CAWGGQSYEQYF.

The V and J genes are TRBV6-5 and TRBJ2-7; D is perhaps TRBD2 (7 bases). This CDR3 is built from 15 residues. With 8 bases removed from V and 6 bases from J, the gap between germline ends came to 23 bases. CDR1 and CDR2 from the germline V gene are MNHEY and SVGAGI. CDR3 loop: CASAPPGAGVGEQYF. The CDR3 DNA reads TGTGCCAGCGCTCCCCCAGGGGCGGGAGTTGGCGAGCAGTACTTC.

The J gene is TRBJ2-7, the V gene TRBV25-1; 7 bases are a match to TRBD2. Germline V gives CDR1 MGHDK, CDR2 SYGVNS. V lost 6 bases, J lost 6 bases, and 8 bases stayed unmatched. This CDR3 is 13 amino acids long. CDR3 in amino acids: CASSLRETGEQYF. CDR3 DNA sequence: TGTGCCAGCAGCCTGCGGGAGACGGGCGAGCAGTACTTC.

The chain couples TRBV7-3 to TRBJ1-1; 10 bases align to TRBD1. CDR3 length: 14 residues. Germline CDR1 reads SGHTA; CDR2 reads FQGTGA. With V trimmed by 5 bases and J by 5 bases, 5 bases remained unmatched. The DNA for the CDR3 is TGTGCCAGCAGCCGGGACAGGGGCAGGACTGAAGCTTTCTTT. This sequence encodes CASSRDRGRTEAFF.

This chain connects TRBV29-1 to TRBJ1-1, with 10 bases aligning to TRBD1. Germline CDR1 SQVTM, CDR2 ANQGSEA. The CDR3 length is 12 residues. V trimming: 6 bases; J trimming: 6 bases; junction bases outside the gene matches: 4. The CDR3 region has the DNA TGCAGCGTACCCGACAGGGGGCCTGAAGCTTTCTTT. Encoded protein: CSVPDRGPEAFF. The full variable domain, rest sourced from reference TRBV29-1 and TRBJ1-1, is SAVISQKPSRDICQRGTSLTIQCQVDSQVTMMFWYRQQPGQSLTLIATANQGSEATYESGFVIDKFPISRPNLTFSTLTVSNMSPEDSSIYLCSVPDRGPEAFFGQGTRLTVV.

The CDR3 sequence is CASSYSWTGEEKLFF. The CDR3 region has the DNA TGTGCCAGCAGTTACTCGTGGACAGGGGAGGAAAAACTGTTTTTT. The V gene is TRBV6-5, the J gene TRBJ1-4; 9 nucleotides match TRBD1. Per the germline V gene, CDR1 is MNHEY and CDR2 is SVGAGI. The CDR3 totals 15 residues. The V gene end was trimmed by 0 bases and the J gene end by 8 bases; junction bases not matched to a gene: 4.

The chain is built from TRBV9 and TRBJ2-5, with 8 positions matching TRBD1. Trimming took 3 bases from V and 5 from J; bases not matched to a gene: 9. This CDR3 comprises 15 residues. The V gene's germline CDR1 is SGDLS and CDR2 YYNGEE. The CDR3 is CASSGGQGAQETQYF. The CDR3 coding sequence is TGTGCCAGCAGCGGAGGACAGGGAGCCCAGGAGACCCAGTACTTC.

The J gene is TRBJ2-5, the V gene TRBV6-5; 7 nucleotides align to TRBD1. V shed 4 bases, J shed 5 bases, and the junction held 10 bases outside the gene matches. CDR1 MNHEY and CDR2 SVGAGI come from the germline V gene. The CDR3 contains 15 residues. The CDR3 protein is CASSLGTAFGETQYF. Here the CDR3 DNA reads TGTGCCAGCAGTTTAGGGACAGCCTTCGGGGAGACCCAGTACTTC.

In the case of this clone: At the DNA level, this CDR3 is encoded by other sequences in the same sample as well. The genes are TRBV15 and TRBJ2-5, with 8 bases aligning to TRBD1. The CDR3 spans 16 residues. V was pared by 3 bases and J by 5 bases, with 11 bases of the junction left unmatched. CDR1 and CDR2 from the germline V gene are LNHNV and YYDKDF (reference sequence). The CDR3 DNA reads TGTGCCACCAGCAGTCAGGAGGGACAGGATTGGGAGACCCAGTACTTC. Translating gives CATSSQEGQDWETQYF.

The V and J genes are TRBV30 and TRBJ1-1; possibly TRBD1 for D (6 bases). CDR3 length equals 13 residues. Trimming removed 3 bases at V and 2 bases at J, with 10 bases between. Germline V CDR1 and CDR2: GTSNPN, SVGIG (reference sequence). The CDR3 nucleotides are TGTGCCTGGAGCATACAGGGAAACACTGAAGCTTTCTTT. Amino acid sequence: CAWSIQGNTEAFF.

The sample holds one count of this clone. J is TRBJ2-5 and V is TRBV7-8; weak D call: TRBD1 (5 bases). Trimming removed 10 bases at V and 5 bases at J, with 14 bases between. The CDR3 is 12 residues long. Germline assignment: CDR1 SGHVS and CDR2 FQNEAQ. CDR3 sequence: CATVGVSETQYF. DNA for the CDR3: TGTGCCACGGTAGGGGTGTCGGAGACCCAGTACTTC.

This clone turned up a few times. The chain recombines TRBV7-9 with TRBJ2-7; D is undetermined. The V gene lost 3 bases and the J gene lost 2 bases, with 5 bases spanning the gap. The CDR3 extends over 12 amino acids. Germline V gene lookup returns CDR1 SEHNR and CDR2 FQNEAQ (reference sequence). CDR3 residues: CASSFLAYEQYF. The CDR3 DNA reads as TGTGCCAGCAGCTTCCTAGCCTACGAGCAGTACTTC. Full variable domain (missing parts from reference TRBV7-9 and TRBJ2-7): DTGVSQNPRHKITKRGQNVTFRCDPISEHNRLYWYRQTLGQGPEFLTYFQNEAQLEKSRLLSDRFSAERPKGSFSTLEIQRTEQGDSAMYLCASSFLAYEQYFGPGTRLTVT.

The V call is TRBV7-9, the J call TRBJ1-1, with no clear D. The CDR3 loop spans 12 amino acids. The V end was cut by 5 bases, the J end by 7 bases, with 11 bases between. CDR1 and CDR2 (germline): SEHNR, FQNEAQ (reference sequence). The CDR3 DNA sequence: TGTGCCAGCAGCCCAGGCGTTTATGAAGCTTTCTTT. This sequence encodes CASSPGVYEAFF.

Comment on this clone: One junction end does not reproduce the germline sequence, and a read error may be involved. The V gene is TRBV7-9, the J gene TRBJ2-3, with 8 nucleotides matching TRBD1. Germline V lookup: CDR1 SEHNR, CDR2 FQNEAQ (reference sequence). The CDR3 has 15 residues. The CDR3 bases are TGTTCCAGCAGCCAGGGGGCGACAAAGACAGATACGCAGTATTTT. Protein: CSSSQGATKTDTQYF.

The chain uses TRBV19 and TRBJ2-7; D possibly corresponds to TRBD2 (6 bases). The V and J ends lost 5 bases and 0 bases respectively, with 17 bases between them. Germline CDR1 reads LNHDA; CDR2 reads SQIVND (reference sequence). The CDR3 length is 16 residues. The CDR3 nucleotides read TGTGCCAGTAGTGTCGGGCGAGGAGGGCCCTCCTACGAGCAGTACTTC. The encoded protein is CASSVGRGGPSYEQYF.

V and J are TRBV7-9 and TRBJ1-2, with TRBD1 matching over 10 bases. CDR3 length equals 18 residues. Germline CDR1 SEHNR, CDR2 FQNEAQ (reference sequence). Trimming took 1 base from V and 2 from J; bases not matched to a gene: 10. The CDR3 DNA follows: TGTGCCAGCAGCTTAGGGGTTGGGGGACAGGGGCGAAACTATGGCTACACCTTC. Translation: CASSLGVGGQGRNYGYTF.

A note on this clone: This same CDR3 is encoded by further DNA sequences in the sample. The V call is TRBV11-2, the J call TRBJ1-2; no clear D gene. Germline CDR1 reads SGHAT; CDR2 reads FQNNGV. This CDR3 comprises 13 residues. The V end was cut by 6 bases, the J end by 8 bases, with 16 bases between. This chain's CDR3 is CASRSTGNGGYTF. DNA of the CDR3: TGTGCCAGCAGGTCGACGGGGAACGGCGGCTACACCTTC.

For this clone: The junction and the germline gene differ at one end; a read error may be behind it. The V gene is TRBV7-9, the J gene TRBJ2-1; no definite D call. Germline values: CDR1 SEHNR, CDR2 FQNEAQ (reference sequence). This CDR3 spans 11 amino acids. CDR3 loop: CSSSLVEEQFF. The DNA for the CDR3 is TGTTCCAGCAGCTTAGTTGAGGAGCAGTTCTTC.

J is TRBJ2-5 and V is TRBV7-7; D call uncertain. This CDR3 region has 11 residues. The germline V and J ends were trimmed by 3 bases and 9 bases, with 8 bases remaining between them. Germline CDR1 reads SSHAT; CDR2 reads FNYEAQ (reference sequence). In nucleotides, the CDR3 is TGTGCCAGCAGCTTTTCGGGTCCCCAGTACTTC. Translating gives CASSFSGPQYF.

This chain links TRBV9 with TRBJ2-3; TRBD1 agrees at 7 bases. J lost 0 bases, V lost 3 bases, and 10 bases had no gene match. CDR3 length: 17 residues. Germline values: CDR1 SGDLS, CDR2 YYNGEE. The CDR3 sequence is CASSEGAAELSTDTQYF. DNA for the CDR3: TGTGCCAGCAGCGAGGGGGCCGCTGAACTGAGCACAGATACGCAGTATTTT.

The chain couples TRBV10-3 to TRBJ1-1, with 9 bases that match TRBD1. CDR3 length equals 18 residues. The germline CDR1 and CDR2 sequences are ENHRY and SYGVKD. Trimming took 4 bases from V and 3 from J; bases not matched to a gene: 15. In DNA form, the CDR3 reads TGTGCCATCAGTGGGACGACAGGGGGTCTCGCTGGGGACACTGAAGCTTTCTTT. Translation: CAISGTTGGLAGDTEAFF.

This clone was found once. This sequence joins TRBV6-4 and TRBJ2-1; 9 nucleotides align to TRBD2. V lost 3 bases to trimming and J lost 3 bases; unmatched junction nucleotides: 3. This CDR3 has 15 residues. Germline CDR1 MRHNA, CDR2 SNTAGT. CDR3 protein: CASSETSGDYNEQFF. CDR3 nucleotides: TGTGCCAGCAGTGAGACTAGCGGTGACTACAATGAGCAGTTCTTC.

The gene calls are TRBV7-9 and TRBJ2-1, with a weak D call TRBD1 (6 bases). Germline V lookup: CDR1 SEHNR, CDR2 FQNEAQ (reference sequence). The CDR3 consists of 14 residues. V was pared by 6 bases and J by 9 bases, with 18 bases between. Here the CDR3 DNA reads TGTGCCAGCAGGCAAAAACAGGGTCCCGGTGAGCAGTTCTTC. This gives the protein CASRQKQGPGEQFF.